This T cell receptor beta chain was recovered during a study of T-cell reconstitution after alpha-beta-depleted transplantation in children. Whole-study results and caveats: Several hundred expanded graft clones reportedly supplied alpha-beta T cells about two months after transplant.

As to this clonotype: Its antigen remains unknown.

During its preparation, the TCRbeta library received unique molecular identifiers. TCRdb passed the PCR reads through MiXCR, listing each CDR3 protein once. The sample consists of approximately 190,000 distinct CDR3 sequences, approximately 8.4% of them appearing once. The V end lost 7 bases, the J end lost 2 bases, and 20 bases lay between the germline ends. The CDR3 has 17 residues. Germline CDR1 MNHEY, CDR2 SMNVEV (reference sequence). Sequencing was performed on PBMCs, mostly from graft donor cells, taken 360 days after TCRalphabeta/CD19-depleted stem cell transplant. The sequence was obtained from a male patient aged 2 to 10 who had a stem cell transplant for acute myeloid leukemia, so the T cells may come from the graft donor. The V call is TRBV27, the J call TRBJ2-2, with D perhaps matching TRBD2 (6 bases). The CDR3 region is CASTKRRDWINTGELFF. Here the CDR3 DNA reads TGTGCCAGCACCAAACGCCGGGACTGGATTAACACCGGGGAGCTGTTTTTT.